The rows below give T cell receptor beta chains drawn from one sample of a study of graft-versus-host responses after intestinal transplantation. No cognate antigen is known for these TCRs. Sequenced by immunoSEQ multiplex PCR; TCRdb stores in-frame clones only, minus some. The table records roughly 36,000 clones, 90% to 95% of them present only once. Source: unstimulated CD8+ T cells sorted from spleen or lymph node cells, taken before transplant. The receptors shown here come from a human donor who was the organ donor for an intestinal transplant. Each CDR3 is given with its conserved first and last residue. A D gene is named only where the DNA matches it firmly. Some rows have no size entry. The others give once, few or many, or a class for an expanded clone.

>NA|TRBV4-1|NA|13|TRBJ1-1
CASGPGGNTEAFF
TGCGCCAGCGGCCCAGGCGGGAACACTGAAGCTTTCTTT
>once|TRBV29-1|NA|12|TRBJ2-7
CSVEDNSYEQYF
TGCAGCGTTGAGGACAACTCCTACGAGCAGTACTTC
>NA|TRBV5-6|NA|18|TRBJ1-2
CASSSEGDTDMFNYGYTF
TGTGCCAGCAGCTCAGAGGGGGACACTGATATGTTTAACTATGGCTACACCTTC
>NA|TRBV6-1|NA|15|TRBJ1-2
CASSEPGQSNYGYTF
TGTGCCAGCAGTGAGCCCGGACAGTCCAACTATGGCTACACCTTC
>NA|TRBV5-4|TRBD2|14|TRBJ2-1
CASSPTSGGPEQFF
TGTGCCAGCAGCCCGACTAGCGGGGGGCCTGAGCAGTTCTTC
>NA|TRBV11-1|NA|13|TRBJ1-2
CASSKEGDYGYTF
TGTGCCAGCAGTAAAGAGGGGGACTATGGCTACACCTTC
>NA|TRBV27|NA|15|TRBJ2-2
CASSSMEGNTGELFF
TGTGCCAGCAGTTCGATGGAGGGGAACACCGGGGAGCTGTTTTTT
>NA|TRBV30|NA|13|TRBJ1-1
CAWSNSGNTEAFF
TGTGCCTGGAGTAACTCAGGGAACACTGAAGCTTTCTTT
>NA|TRBV30|NA|15|TRBJ2-3
CAWSAGISDTDTQYF
TGTGCCTGGAGTGCTGGTATCTCGGATACAGATACGCAGTATTTT
>once|TRBV4-1|NA|14|TRBJ2-7
CASSQDSSSYEQYF
TGCGCCAGCAGCCAAGATTCGAGCAGCTACGAGCAGTACTTC
>NA|TRBV4-3|TRBD1|19|TRBJ1-1
CASSHLPEEDRGVYTEAFF
TGCGCCAGCAGCCACCTCCCAGAGGAGGACAGGGGGGTGTACACTGAAGCTTTCTTT
>NA|TRBV4-1|NA|14|TRBJ2-2
CASSHQGGTGELFF
TGCGCCAGCAGCCACCAGGGCGGCACCGGGGAGCTGTTTTTT
>NA|TRBV7-2|NA|17|TRBJ2-7
CASSPRFKSEPSYEQYF
TGTGCCAGCAGCCCCAGATTCAAGTCTGAACCTTCCTACGAGCAGTACTTC
>NA|TRBV28|NA|14|TRBJ1-1
CASSLSGISAEAFF
TGTGCCAGCAGTTTATCGGGGATTTCTGCTGAAGCTTTCTTT
>NA|TRBV6-5|NA|15|TRBJ2-1
CASSYSEGLVDEQFF
TGTGCCAGCAGTTACTCGGAGGGGCTCGTGGATGAGCAGTTCTTC
>NA|TRBV28|NA|11|TRBJ1-2
CASSDFWGYTF
TGTGCCAGCAGCGACTTTTGGGGCTACACCTTC
>NA|TRBV15|NA|14|TRBJ2-3
CATSTGRTPDTQYF
TGTGCCACCAGCACGGGACGGACCCCAGATACGCAGTATTTT
>NA|TRBV7-9|NA|14|TRBJ2-1
CASSSGTLSDEQFF
TGTGCCAGCAGCTCAGGGACTCTCTCCGATGAGCAGTTCTTC
>NA|TRBV30|TRBD2|15|TRBJ2-7
CAWSPGAGGSYEQYF
TGTGCCTGGAGTCCCGGAGCGGGGGGTTCCTACGAGCAGTACTTC
>NA|TRBV5-3|NA|13|TRBJ2-5
CARSLFLQETQYF
TGTGCCAGAAGCTTGTTCCTCCAAGAGACCCAGTACTTC
>NA|TRBV5-4|NA|14|TRBJ2-5
CASSLEARRETQYF
TGTGCCAGCAGCTTGGAAGCTAGGCGGGAGACCCAGTACTTC
>NA|TRBV14|TRBD2|15|TRBJ2-3
CASSQGLADTDTQYF
TGTGCCAGCAGCCAAGGCCTAGCGGACACAGATACGCAGTATTTT
>NA|TRBV11-2|TRBD2|15|TRBJ2-1
CASSFGTSGYNEQFF
TGTGCCAGCAGCTTCGGGACTAGCGGATACAATGAGCAGTTCTTC
>NA|TRBV19|NA|13|TRBJ1-2
CASSIIDSYGYTF
TGTGCCAGCAGTATCATAGATTCCTATGGCTACACCTTC
>NA|TRBV9|TRBD1|14|TRBJ2-7
CASSAGTGFNEQYF
TGTGCCAGCAGCGCCGGGACAGGGTTTAACGAGCAGTACTTC
>once|TRBV30|TRBD2|12|TRBJ2-1
CAWTSGDNEQFF
TGTGCCTGGACTAGCGGGGATAATGAGCAGTTCTTC
>NA|TRBV5-1|TRBD2|16|TRBJ2-3
CASSWGREASTDTQYF
TGCGCCAGCAGCTGGGGACGGGAGGCTAGCACAGATACGCAGTATTTT
>once|TRBV7-9|TRBD1|14|TRBJ2-2
CASSSRTQGEELFF
TGTGCCAGCAGCTCCAGGACACAGGGGGAGGAGCTGTTTTTT
>NA|TRBV7-6|TRBD1|14|TRBJ2-3
CASSLTGGTDTQYF
TGTGCCAGCAGCTTAACAGGGGGCACAGATACGCAGTATTTT
>NA|TRBV7-9|TRBD1|15|TRBJ1-2
CASSAGQGATYGYTF
TGTGCCAGCAGCGCGGGACAGGGGGCGACCTATGGCTACACCTTC
>NA|TRBV7-7|NA|15|TRBJ2-3
CASSPAPGSTDTQYF
TGTGCCAGCAGCCCAGCCCCGGGGAGCACAGATACGCAGTATTTT
>NA|TRBV15|TRBD1|15|TRBJ1-5
CATSRTGTGDQPQHF
TGTGCCACCAGCAGAACCGGGACAGGGGATCAGCCCCAGCATTTT
>NA|TRBV19|NA|13|TRBJ1-1
CASSPEPNTEAFF
TGTGCCAGTAGTCCGGAACCGAACACTGAAGCTTTCTTT
>NA|TRBV19|NA|17|TRBJ2-1
CASSIDPEFRSYNEQFF
TGTGCCAGTAGTATAGATCCGGAGTTTCGCTCCTACAATGAGCAGTTCTTC
>NA|TRBV9|NA|14|TRBJ1-6
CASSVAQNRSPLHF
TGTGCCAGCAGCGTAGCCCAGAATAGATCACCCCTCCACTTT
>NA|TRBV4-1|TRBD1|11|TRBJ1-1
CASSTGEGAFF
TGCGCCAGCAGCACAGGGGAGGGAGCTTTCTTT
>NA|TRBV2|TRBD1|14|TRBJ1-1
CASSGDRGNTEAFF
TGTGCCAGCAGTGGGGACAGGGGGAACACTGAAGCTTTCTTT
>NA|TRBV5-3|TRBD1|19|TRBJ1-5
CARSDRDRVPLSSNQPQHF
TGTGCCAGAAGCGACCGGGACAGGGTTCCCCTATCTAGCAATCAGCCCCAGCATTTT
>NA|TRBV30|TRBD1|14|TRBJ2-2
CAWSHTGDTGELFF
TGTGCCTGGAGTCATACAGGGGACACCGGGGAGCTGTTTTTT
>few|TRBV6-1|TRBD1|15|TRBJ2-7
CASSERVGQFYEQYF
TGTGCCAGCAGTGAACGAGTGGGACAGTTCTACGAGCAGTACTTC
>NA|TRBV2|TRBD2|16|TRBJ2-1
CASSGASGGAYNEQFF
TGTGCCAGCAGTGGGGCTAGCGGGGGGGCCTACAATGAGCAGTTCTTC
>NA|TRBV2|TRBD1|17|TRBJ1-2
CASSELSDRVEDYGYTF
TGTGCCAGCAGTGAACTATCCGACAGGGTTGAAGACTATGGCTACACCTTC
>NA|TRBV4-1|NA|15|TRBJ1-5
CASSQGQGGNQPQHF
TGCGCCAGCAGCCAAGGGCAGGGTGGCAATCAGCCCCAGCATTTT
>once|TRBV9|NA|12|TRBJ1-1
CASRHGNTEAFF
TGTGCCAGCCGGCACGGGAACACTGAAGCTTTCTTT
>NA|TRBV27|NA|13|TRBJ1-1
CASSLGVRTEAFF
TGTGCCAGCAGTTTAGGGGTTCGCACTGAAGCTTTCTTT
>NA|TRBV6-5|NA|14|TRBJ2-3
CASSPLASTDTQYF
TGTGCCAGCAGCCCTTTAGCTAGCACAGATACGCAGTATTTT
>NA|TRBV6-4|TRBD1|15|TRBJ1-1
CASSPDRGQNTEAFF
TGTGCCAGCAGCCCAGACAGGGGGCAGAACACTGAAGCTTTCTTT